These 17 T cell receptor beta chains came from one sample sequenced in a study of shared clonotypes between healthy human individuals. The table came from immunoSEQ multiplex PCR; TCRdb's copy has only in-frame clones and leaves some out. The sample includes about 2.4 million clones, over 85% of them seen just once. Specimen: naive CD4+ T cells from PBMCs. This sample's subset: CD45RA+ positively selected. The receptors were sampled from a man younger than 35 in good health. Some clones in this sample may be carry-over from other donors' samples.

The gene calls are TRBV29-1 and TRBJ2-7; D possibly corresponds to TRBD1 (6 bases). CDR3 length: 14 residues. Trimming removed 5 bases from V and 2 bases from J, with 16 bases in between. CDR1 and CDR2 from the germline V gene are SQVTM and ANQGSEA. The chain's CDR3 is CSVIIGTPTYEQYF. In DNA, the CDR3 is TGCAGCGTTATTATAGGGACACCAACCTACGAGCAGTACTTC.

The DNA of the CDR3 is TGTGCCAGCAGTTACTCGCCGGCTGTCTATGGCTACACCTTC. Translation gives CASSYSPAVYGYTF. The chain has TRBV6-5 and TRBJ1-2; D gene unclear. CDR1 is MNHEY, CDR2 SVGAGI, per germline. This CDR3 is 14 amino acids long. The ends were cut back, 0 bases at V and 4 bases at J, with 9 bases in the middle.

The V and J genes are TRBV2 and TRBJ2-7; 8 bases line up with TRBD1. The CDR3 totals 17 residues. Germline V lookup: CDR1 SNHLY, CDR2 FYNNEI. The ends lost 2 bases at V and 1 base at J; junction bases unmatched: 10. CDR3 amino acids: CASSERPSGQGSYEQYF. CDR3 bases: TGTGCCAGCAGTGAACGACCCTCCGGACAGGGATCCTACGAGCAGTACTTC.

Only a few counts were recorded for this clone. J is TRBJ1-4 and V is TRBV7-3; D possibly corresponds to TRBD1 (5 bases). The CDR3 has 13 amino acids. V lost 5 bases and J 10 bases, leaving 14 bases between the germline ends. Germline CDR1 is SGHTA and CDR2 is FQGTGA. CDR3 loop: CASSNGAGGKLFF. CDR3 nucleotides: TGTGCCAGCAGCAACGGGGCGGGAGGAAAACTGTTTTTT.

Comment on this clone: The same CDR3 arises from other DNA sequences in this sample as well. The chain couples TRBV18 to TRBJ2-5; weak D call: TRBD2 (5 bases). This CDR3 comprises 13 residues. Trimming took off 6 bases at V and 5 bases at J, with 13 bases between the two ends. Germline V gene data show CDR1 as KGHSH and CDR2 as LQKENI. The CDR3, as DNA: TGTGCCAGCTCCCCCGGGATAGGGGAGACCCAGTACTTC. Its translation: CASSPGIGETQYF.

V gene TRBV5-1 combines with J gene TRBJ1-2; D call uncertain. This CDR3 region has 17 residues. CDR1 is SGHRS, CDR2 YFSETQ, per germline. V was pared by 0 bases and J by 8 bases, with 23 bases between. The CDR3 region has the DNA TGCGCCAGCAGCTTGGGGCCCTCCGGTTCCGTAGCCGGGGGCTACACCTTC. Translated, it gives CASSLGPSGSVAGGYTF. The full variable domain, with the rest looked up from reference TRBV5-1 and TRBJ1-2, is KAGVTQTPRYLIKTRGQQVTLSCSPISGHRSVSWYQQTPGQGLQFLFEYFSETQRNKGNFPGRFSGRQFSNSRSEMNVSTLELGDSALYLCASSLGPSGSVAGGYTFGSGTRLTVV.

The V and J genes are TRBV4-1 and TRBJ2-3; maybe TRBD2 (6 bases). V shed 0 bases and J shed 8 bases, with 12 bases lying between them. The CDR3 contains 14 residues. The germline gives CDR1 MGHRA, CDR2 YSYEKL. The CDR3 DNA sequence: TGCGCCAGCAGCCAAGAGCCTCGGAGGGGTACGCAGTATTTT. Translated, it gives CASSQEPRRGTQYF.

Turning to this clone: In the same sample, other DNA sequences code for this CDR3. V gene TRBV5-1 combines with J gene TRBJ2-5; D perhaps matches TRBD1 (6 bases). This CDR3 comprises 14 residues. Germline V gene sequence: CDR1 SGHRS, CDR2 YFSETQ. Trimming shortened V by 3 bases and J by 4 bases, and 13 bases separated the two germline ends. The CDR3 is CASSSIQGGETQYF. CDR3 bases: TGCGCCAGCAGCTCAATACAGGGTGGAGAGACCCAGTACTTC.

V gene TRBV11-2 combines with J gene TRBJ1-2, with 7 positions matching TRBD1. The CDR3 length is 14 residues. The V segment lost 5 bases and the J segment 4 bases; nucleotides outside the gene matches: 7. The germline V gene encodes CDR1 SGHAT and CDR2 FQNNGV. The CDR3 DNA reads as TGTGCCAGCAGCGCGGGACAGCTATTCTATGGCTACACCTTC. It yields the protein CASSAGQLFYGYTF.

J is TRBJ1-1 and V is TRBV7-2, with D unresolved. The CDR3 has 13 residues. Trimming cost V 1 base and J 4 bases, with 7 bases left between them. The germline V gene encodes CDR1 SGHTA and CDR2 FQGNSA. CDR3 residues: CASSLVPRTEAFF. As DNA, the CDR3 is TGTGCCAGCAGCTTAGTGCCGCGCACTGAAGCTTTCTTT.

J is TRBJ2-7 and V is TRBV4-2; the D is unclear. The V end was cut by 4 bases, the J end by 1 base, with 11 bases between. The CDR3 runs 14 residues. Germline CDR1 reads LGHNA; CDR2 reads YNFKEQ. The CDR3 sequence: CASSPHGRSYEQYF. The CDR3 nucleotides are TGTGCCAGCAGCCCCCACGGCAGATCCTACGAGCAGTACTTC.

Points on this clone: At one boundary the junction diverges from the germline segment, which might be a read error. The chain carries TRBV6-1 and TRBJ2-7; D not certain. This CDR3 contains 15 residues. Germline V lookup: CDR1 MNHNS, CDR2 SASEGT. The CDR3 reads CASIERLGSSYEQYF. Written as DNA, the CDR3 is TGTGCCAGCATTGAACGGCTTGGCAGCTCCTACGAGCAGTACTTC.

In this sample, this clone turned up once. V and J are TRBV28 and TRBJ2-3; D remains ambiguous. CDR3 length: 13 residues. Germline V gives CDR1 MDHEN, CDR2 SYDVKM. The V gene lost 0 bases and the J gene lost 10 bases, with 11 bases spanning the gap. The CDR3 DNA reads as TGTGCCAGCAGTTTATGGACCCCCCTTGCGCAGTATTTT. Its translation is CASSLWTPLAQYF.

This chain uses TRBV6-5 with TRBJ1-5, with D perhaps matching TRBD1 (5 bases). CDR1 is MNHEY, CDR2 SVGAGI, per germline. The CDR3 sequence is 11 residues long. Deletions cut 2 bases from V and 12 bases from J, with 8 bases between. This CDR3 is CASSYGGVQHF. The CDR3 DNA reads TGTGCCAGCAGTTACGGGGGGGTCCAGCATTTT.

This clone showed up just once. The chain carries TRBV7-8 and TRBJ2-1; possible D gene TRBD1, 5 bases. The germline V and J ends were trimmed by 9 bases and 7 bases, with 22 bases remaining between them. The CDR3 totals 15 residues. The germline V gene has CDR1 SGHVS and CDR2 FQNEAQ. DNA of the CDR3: TGTGCCAGTAAGGGGTTCGGGCTAGATGGTAATGAGCAGTTCTTC. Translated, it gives CASKGFGLDGNEQFF.

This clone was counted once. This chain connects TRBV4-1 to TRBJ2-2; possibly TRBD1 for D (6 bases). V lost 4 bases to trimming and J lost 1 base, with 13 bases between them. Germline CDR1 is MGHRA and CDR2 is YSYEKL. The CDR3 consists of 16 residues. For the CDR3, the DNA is TGCGCCAGCAGCCGGGGTGTGGGACAGAACACCGGGGAGCTGTTTTTT. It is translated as CASSRGVGQNTGELFF.

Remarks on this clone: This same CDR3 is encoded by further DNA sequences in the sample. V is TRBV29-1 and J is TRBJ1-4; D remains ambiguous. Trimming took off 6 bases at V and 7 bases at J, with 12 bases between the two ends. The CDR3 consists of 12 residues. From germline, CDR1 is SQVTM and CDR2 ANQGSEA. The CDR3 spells CSVVTSGEKLFF. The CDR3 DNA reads TGCAGCGTGGTCACCAGTGGTGAAAAACTGTTTTTT.